This TCR beta chain was documented in a study of OX40 agonist ivuxolimab in advanced cancers. Study-wide context: People who had prior anti-PD-1, anti-PD-L1 or anti-CTLA-4 therapy could take part, and under 50% had some.

The repertoire was sequenced with immunoSEQ multiplex PCR; TCRdb's copy has only in-frame clones and lacks some. The sample shows tens of thousands of clones, roughly nine tenths of them seen only once. Autoimmune disease history or systemic immunosuppression meant exclusion. The germline V gene encodes CDR1 LNHDA and CDR2 SQIVND (reference sequence). This CDR3 has 16 amino acids. Germline trimming cut 2 bases from V and 5 bases from J; bases unmatched to any gene: 11. The clonotype comes from an adult with an advanced solid tumor such as melanoma, head and neck, liver or kidney cancer. The starting material was CD4+ or CD8+ T cells sorted from blood, obtained in a trial of the OX40 agonist ivuxolimab. The chain combines TRBV19 with TRBJ2-5; 7 bases fit TRBD1. CDR3 DNA: TGTGCCAGTAGTATAATGAGTAACAGGGGCGGCGAGACCCAGTACTTC. Encoded protein: CASSIMSNRGGETQYF.